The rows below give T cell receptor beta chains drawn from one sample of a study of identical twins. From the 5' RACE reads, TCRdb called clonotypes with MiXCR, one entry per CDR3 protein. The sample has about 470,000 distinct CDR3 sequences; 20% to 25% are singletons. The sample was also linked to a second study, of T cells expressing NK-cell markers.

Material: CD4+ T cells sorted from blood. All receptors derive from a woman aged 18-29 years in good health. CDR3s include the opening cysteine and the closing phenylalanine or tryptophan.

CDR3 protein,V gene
CASSMGTGRGQFF,TRBV19
CSARGQGDGYTF,TRBV20-1
CSAYQNYGYTF,TRBV20-1
CASSEGTYGYTF,TRBV5-1
CASSKENYGYTF,TRBV6-2/TRBV6-3
CATRGLTVNEQFF,TRBV6-1
CASNYEFGGLGANVLTF,TRBV5-1
CASSVTRQGAGETQYF,TRBV7-6
CATSRGGASRLAEAFF,TRBV15
CASSEVQGAPWYF,TRBV2
CASSRQGRRTEAFF,TRBV7-9
CASGYNPGWGRAYQETQYF,TRBV6-2/TRBV6-3
CASSLFGGTANEQFF,TRBV11-2
CASSLRHLNTGELFF,TRBV12-3/TRBV12-4
CSAPARRGSKNIQYF,TRBV20-1
CSAGLAGGPQQFF,TRBV20-1
CSASVGGTHYEQYF,TRBV20-1
CAWSPPWANVLTF,TRBV30
CASSPHSDRTGELFF,TRBV4-3
CASSAGLAGRNEQFF,TRBV6-1
CASSYSPEETQYF,TRBV6-5
CSARASGSRREQFF,TRBV20-1
CASSLGTGVGQPQHF,TRBV11-2
CASSPQGPPTDTQYF,TRBV5-5
CAISAGLAGDGNTGELFF,TRBV10-3
CASSPLAGGLGIGEQFF,TRBV5-1
CSARQGAGELFF,TRBV20-1
CASSHRVENTEAFF,TRBV12-3/TRBV12-4
CATRDNGGPYNEQFF,TRBV10-3
CSARGPYTGELFF,TRBV20-1
CSAKTELAGNYNEQFF,TRBV20-1
CASSSYSGRSYNEQFF,TRBV7-2
CASSGEGRYGYTF,TRBV5-1
CATSHASSFTDTQYF,TRBV15
CSARRGANTGELFF,TRBV20-1
CASGGVGQFF,TRBV2
CSARKSNSEQYF,TRBV20-1
CSARKQGLAEYNEQFF,TRBV20-1
CSARARWDEQFF,TRBV20-1
CASSPGTVGQYF,TRBV12-3/TRBV12-4
CSASRPGAETQYF,TRBV20-1
CASSQYVRDRAPQHF,TRBV6-1
CASSLGGLAGDQETQYF,TRBV5-1
CASSGTPPLDTQYF,TRBV9
CASSIGQRNTIYF,TRBV28
CSVDWGRLAGGSYNEQFF,TRBV29-1
CASISLRDSRPPWWYF,TRBV12-3/TRBV12-4
CASSLSGQTGNTIYF,TRBV7-6
CASSPGGRGWDEQYF,TRBV9
CASSRDGSYEQYF,TRBV7-3
CASSWRGTGELFF,TRBV12-3/TRBV12-4
CASSVGLAGVNTGELFF,TRBV7-2
CASPPGTSLTGELFF,TRBV18
CASSGEGLRAFF,TRBV5-1
CATRGRDSYEQYF,TRBV10-3
CASSQPPGLDTQYF,TRBV3-1
CASLQGRSQPQHF,TRBV2
CASSPPRGEQFF,TRBV12-3/TRBV12-4
CSASGLVTDTQYF,TRBV20-1